This T cell receptor beta chain was obtained from a study of graft-versus-host responses after intestinal transplantation. Using immunoSEQ multiplex PCR, the repertoire was profiled, and TCRdb retains in-frame clones only, with some absent. Counted here are roughly 99,000 clones, 80% to 95% occurring once; the ten biggest clones make up about 0.073%. Regarding this clone: Antigen specificity is unknown.

Looked up from germline, CDR1 is MNHNS and CDR2 is SASEGT. The CDR3 is made up of 13 amino acids. V gave up 6 bases and J gave up 6 bases, with 13 bases separating them. This sequence joins TRBV6-1 and TRBJ2-3; no firm D call. The sequenced sample was unstimulated CD8+ T cells sorted from spleen or lymph node cells, obtained before transplant. This clonotype was obtained from a human donor who was the organ donor for an intestinal transplant. The CDR3 DNA is TGTGCCAGCAGAACCCCCAGGCTGGATACGCAGTATTTT. Translation gives CASRTPRLDTQYF.